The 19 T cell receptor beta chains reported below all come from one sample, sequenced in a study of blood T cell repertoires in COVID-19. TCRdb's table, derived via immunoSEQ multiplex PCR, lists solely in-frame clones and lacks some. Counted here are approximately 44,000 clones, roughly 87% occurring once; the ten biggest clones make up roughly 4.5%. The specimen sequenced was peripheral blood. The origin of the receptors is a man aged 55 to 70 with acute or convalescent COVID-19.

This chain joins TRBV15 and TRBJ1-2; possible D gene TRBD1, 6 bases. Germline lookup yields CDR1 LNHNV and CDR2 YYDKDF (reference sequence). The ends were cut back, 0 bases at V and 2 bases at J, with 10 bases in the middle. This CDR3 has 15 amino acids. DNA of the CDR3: TGTGCCACCAGCAGAGATCTGGGGACAAACTATGGCTACACCTTC. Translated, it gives CATSRDLGTNYGYTF.

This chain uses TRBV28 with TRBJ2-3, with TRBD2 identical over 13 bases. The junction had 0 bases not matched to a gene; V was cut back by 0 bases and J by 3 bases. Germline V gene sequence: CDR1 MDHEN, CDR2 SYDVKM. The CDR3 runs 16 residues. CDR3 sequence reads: CASSLWTSGGTDTQYF. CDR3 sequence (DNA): TGTGCCAGCAGTTTATGGACTAGCGGGGGGACAGATACGCAGTATTTT. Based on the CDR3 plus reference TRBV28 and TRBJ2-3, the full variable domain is DVKVTQSSRYLVKRTGEKVFLECVQDMDHENMFWYRQDPGLGLRLIYFSYDVKMKEKGDIPEGYSVSREKKERFSLILESASTNQTSMYLCASSLWTSGGTDTQYFGPGTRLTVL.

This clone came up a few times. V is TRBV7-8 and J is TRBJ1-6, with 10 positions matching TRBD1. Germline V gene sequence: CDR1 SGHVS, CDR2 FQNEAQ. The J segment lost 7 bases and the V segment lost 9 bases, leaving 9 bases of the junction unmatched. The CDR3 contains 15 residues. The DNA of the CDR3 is TGTGCCAGTACCGGGACAGGGGTTCTGAATTCACCCCTCCACTTT. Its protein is CASTGTGVLNSPLHF.

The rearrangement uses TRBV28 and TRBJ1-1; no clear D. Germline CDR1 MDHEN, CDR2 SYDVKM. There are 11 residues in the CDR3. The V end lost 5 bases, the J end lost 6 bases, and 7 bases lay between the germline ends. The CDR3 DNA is TGTGCCAGCAGTGTTAACTCTGAAGCTTTCTTT. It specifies CASSVNSEAFF.

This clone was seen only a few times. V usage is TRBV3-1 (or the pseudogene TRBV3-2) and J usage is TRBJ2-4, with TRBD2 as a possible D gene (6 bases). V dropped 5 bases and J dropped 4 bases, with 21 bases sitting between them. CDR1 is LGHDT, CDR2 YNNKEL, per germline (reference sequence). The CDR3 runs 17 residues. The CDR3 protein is CASSSRRVEEPKNIQYF. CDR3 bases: TGTGCCAGCAGCTCTAGGAGGGTTGAGGAGCCAAAAAACATTCAGTACTTC.

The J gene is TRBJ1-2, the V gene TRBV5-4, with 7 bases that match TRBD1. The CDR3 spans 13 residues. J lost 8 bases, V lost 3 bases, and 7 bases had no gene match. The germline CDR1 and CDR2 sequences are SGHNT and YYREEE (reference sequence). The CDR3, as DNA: TGTGCCAGCAGCTCGGGACAGTCCTTCGGCTACACCTTC. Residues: CASSSGQSFGYTF.

The CDR3 DNA follows: TGCGCCAGCAGCCGAGGGACAGGGTTGGTCTACGAGCAGTACTTC. It is translated as CASSRGTGLVYEQYF. The chain links TRBV4-3 to TRBJ2-7, with 9 bases aligning to TRBD1. This CDR3 has 15 amino acids. J lost 3 bases, V lost 4 bases, and 7 bases had no gene match. CDR1 is LGHNA, CDR2 YSLEER, per germline.

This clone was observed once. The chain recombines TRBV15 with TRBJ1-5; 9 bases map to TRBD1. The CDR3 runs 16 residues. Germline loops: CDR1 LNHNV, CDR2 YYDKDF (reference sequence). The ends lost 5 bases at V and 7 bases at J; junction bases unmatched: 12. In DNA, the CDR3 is TGTGCCACCAGCGTTCGACGACAGGGGGTTGGACAGCCCCAGCATTTT. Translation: CATSVRRQGVGQPQHF.

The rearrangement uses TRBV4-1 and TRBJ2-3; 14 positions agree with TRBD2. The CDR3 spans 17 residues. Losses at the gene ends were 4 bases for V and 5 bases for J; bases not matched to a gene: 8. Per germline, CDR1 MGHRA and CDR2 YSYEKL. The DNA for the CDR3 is TGCGCCAGCAGCCCCCCGACTAGCGGGGGGGCCAGAGATACGCAGTATTTT. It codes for CASSPPTSGGARDTQYF.

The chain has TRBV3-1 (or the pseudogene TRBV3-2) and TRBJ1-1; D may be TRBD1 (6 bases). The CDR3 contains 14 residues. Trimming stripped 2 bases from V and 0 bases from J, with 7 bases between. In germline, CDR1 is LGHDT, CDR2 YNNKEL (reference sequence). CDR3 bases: TGTGCCAGCAGCCAACAGGGGTTGAACACTGAAGCTTTCTTT. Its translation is CASSQQGLNTEAFF.

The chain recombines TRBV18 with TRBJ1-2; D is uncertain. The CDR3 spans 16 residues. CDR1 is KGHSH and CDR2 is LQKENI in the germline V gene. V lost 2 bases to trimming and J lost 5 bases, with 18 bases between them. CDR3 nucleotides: TGTGCCAGCTCACCATTTGACCCGCAGACGGAGTATGGCTACACCTTC. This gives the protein CASSPFDPQTEYGYTF.

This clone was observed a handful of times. The CDR3 region is CASSIIPQGSITGELFF. CDR3 DNA: TGTGCCAGCAGCATAATACCACAGGGATCGATCACCGGGGAGCTGTTTTTT. The rearrangement joins TRBV5-5 to TRBJ2-2; weak D call: TRBD1 (6 bases). Trimming removed 4 bases at V and 4 bases at J, with 20 bases between. In germline, CDR1 is SGHKS, CDR2 YYEKEE (reference sequence). CDR3 size: 17 residues.

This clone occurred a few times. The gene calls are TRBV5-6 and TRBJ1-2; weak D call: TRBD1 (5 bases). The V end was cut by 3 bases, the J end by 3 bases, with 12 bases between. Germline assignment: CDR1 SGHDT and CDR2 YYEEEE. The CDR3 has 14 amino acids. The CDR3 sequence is CASSSPGGDYGYTF. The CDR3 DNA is TGTGCCAGCAGCTCCCCGGGGGGGGACTATGGCTACACCTTC. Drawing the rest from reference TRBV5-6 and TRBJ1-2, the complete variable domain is DAGVTQSPTHLIKTRGQQVTLRCSPKSGHDTVSWYQQALGQGPQFIFQYYEEEERQRGNFPDRFSGHQFPNYSSELNVNALLLGDSALYLCASSSPGGDYGYTFGSGTRLTVV.

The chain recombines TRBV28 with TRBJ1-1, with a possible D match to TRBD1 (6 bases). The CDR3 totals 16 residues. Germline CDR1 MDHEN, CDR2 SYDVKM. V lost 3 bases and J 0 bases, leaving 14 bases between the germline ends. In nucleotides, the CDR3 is TGTGCCAGCAGTTTGCCCCTAGGGGGTATGAACACTGAAGCTTTCTTT. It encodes CASSLPLGGMNTEAFF.

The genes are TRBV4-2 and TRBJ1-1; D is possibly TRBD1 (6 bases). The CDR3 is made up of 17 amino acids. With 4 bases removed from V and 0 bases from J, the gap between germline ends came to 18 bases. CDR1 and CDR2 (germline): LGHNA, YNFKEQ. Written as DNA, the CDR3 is TGTGCCAGCAGCCCCTTAGCGAGGGGGGGAATGAACACTGAAGCTTTCTTT. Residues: CASSPLARGGMNTEAFF.

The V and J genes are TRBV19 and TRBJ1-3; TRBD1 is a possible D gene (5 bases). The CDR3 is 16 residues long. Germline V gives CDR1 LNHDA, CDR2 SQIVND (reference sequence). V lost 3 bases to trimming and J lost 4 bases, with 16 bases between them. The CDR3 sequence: CASSMGVGGVGNTIYF. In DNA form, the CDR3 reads TGTGCCAGTAGTATGGGAGTCGGAGGGGTCGGAAACACCATATATTTT.

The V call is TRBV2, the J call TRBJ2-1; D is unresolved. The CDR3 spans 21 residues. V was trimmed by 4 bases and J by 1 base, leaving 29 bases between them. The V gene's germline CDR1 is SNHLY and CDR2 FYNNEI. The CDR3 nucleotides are TGTGCCAGCAGTGGTCCCTCTTTGGCAGGATCCCCTCCGAGTTCCTACAATGAGCAGTTCTTC. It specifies CASSGPSLAGSPPSSYNEQFF.

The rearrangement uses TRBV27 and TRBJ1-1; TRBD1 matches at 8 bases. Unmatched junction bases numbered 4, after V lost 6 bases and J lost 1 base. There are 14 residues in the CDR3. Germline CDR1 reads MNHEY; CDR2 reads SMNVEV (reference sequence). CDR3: CASRLTGANTEAFF. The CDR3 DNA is TGTGCCAGCAGGCTGACAGGGGCGAACACTGAAGCTTTCTTT.

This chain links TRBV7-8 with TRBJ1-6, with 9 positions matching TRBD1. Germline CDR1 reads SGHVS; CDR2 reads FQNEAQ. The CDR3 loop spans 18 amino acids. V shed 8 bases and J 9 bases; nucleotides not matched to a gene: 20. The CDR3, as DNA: TGTGCCAGCCGTATATCGCGGGGACAGGGTCGGGGAAGTTCACCCCTCCACTTT. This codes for CASRISRGQGRGSSPLHF.